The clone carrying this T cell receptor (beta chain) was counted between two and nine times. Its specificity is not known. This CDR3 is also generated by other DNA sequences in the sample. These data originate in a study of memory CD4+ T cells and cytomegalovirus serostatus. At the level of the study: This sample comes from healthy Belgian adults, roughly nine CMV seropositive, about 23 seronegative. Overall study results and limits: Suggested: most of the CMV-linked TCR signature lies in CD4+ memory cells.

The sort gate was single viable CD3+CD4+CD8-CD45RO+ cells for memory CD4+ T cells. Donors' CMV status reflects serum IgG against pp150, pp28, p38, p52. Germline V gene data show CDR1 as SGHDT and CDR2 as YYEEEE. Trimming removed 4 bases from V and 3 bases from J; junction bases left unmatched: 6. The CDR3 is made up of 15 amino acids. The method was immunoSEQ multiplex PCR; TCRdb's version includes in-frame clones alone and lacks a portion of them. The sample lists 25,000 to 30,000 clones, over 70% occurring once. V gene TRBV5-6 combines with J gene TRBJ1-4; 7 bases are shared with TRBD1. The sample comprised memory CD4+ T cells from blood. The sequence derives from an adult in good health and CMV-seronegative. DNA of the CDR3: TGTGCCAGCAGCCTGACCGGGACAGCTAATGAAAAACTGTTTTTT. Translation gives CASSLTGTANEKLFF.